This T cell receptor (beta chain) was identified in a study of T cell responses to AZD1222 COVID-19 vaccine. Study observations and caveats: Seropositive AZD1222 recipients at baseline numbered only five or six. Nearly half of spike-specific TCRs reportedly target variant regions that are unmutated in the B.1.351 and B.1.1.7 variants. White British people made up most donors, females outnumbered males, and clonal diversity was possibly underestimated.

Trimming removed 2 bases from V and 10 bases from J, with 19 bases in between. The CDR3 runs to 15 residues. The germline CDR1 and CDR2 sequences are MNHEY and SVGEGT. Pooled in the analysis were second doses at about 4 or about 12 weeks. Profiled with immunoSEQ multiplex PCR; TCRdb holds only in-frame clones, not every one. The sample has about 82,000 clones; 92% are singletons. This clone was recorded only once. Antigen unknown. The rearrangement uses TRBV6-2 or TRBV6-3 and TRBJ2-3, with a tentative D call TRBD2 (7 bases). The origin of this receptor is an adult who received the AZD1222 COVID-19 vaccine. The input for sequencing was peripheral blood, taken 28 days after the second AZD1222 dose. CDR3 protein: CASSYRLGGPVAQYF. CDR3 nucleotides: TGTGCCAGCAGTTACAGGCTGGGGGGGCCTGTTGCGCAGTATTTT.